These 3 T cell receptor beta chains were sequenced from one sample in a study of beta chain features in type 1 diabetes. Sequencing targeted expressed TCRB transcripts, as all isolated RNA had been reverse transcribed. The assay was immunoSEQ multiplex PCR, and TCRdb's table has in-frame clones only and misses some. The data show around 140,000 clones, under 11% seen once. Sequenced material: naive CD4+ T cells from blood. These receptors all stem from a man aged 18 to 29 in good health.

The chain is built from TRBV30 and TRBJ2-3; tentatively, D is TRBD2 (6 bases). This CDR3 contains 15 residues. The V end was cut by 1 base, the J end by 0 bases, with 11 bases between. Germline V gene lookup returns CDR1 GTSNPN and CDR2 SVGIG (reference sequence). CDR3 amino acids: CAWSAHSGSTDTQYF. CDR3 coding DNA: TGTGCCTGGAGTGCCCATAGCGGTAGCACAGATACGCAGTATTTT.

In its sample, this clone was seen a few times. The chain is built from TRBV5-6 and TRBJ2-3, with D maybe TRBD1 (5 bases). Trimming stripped 0 bases from V and 6 bases from J, with 11 bases between. CDR1 and CDR2 from the germline V gene are SGHDT and YYEEEE. The CDR3 consists of 14 residues. The CDR3 spells CASSLGPGRDTQYF. The DNA of the CDR3 is TGTGCCAGCAGCTTGGGTCCAGGGCGTGATACGCAGTATTTT. Drawing the rest from reference TRBV5-6 and TRBJ2-3, the complete variable domain is DAGVTQSPTHLIKTRGQQVTLRCSPKSGHDTVSWYQQALGQGPQFIFQYYEEEERQRGNFPDRFSGHQFPNYSSELNVNALLLGDSALYLCASSLGPGRDTQYFGPGTRLTVL.

This clone appeared a few times. The chain carries TRBV7-2 and TRBJ2-7, with 7 nucleotides matching TRBD2. V lost 4 bases and J lost 2; bases outside the gene matches: 5. CDR3 length: 14 amino acids. Per germline, CDR1 SGHTA and CDR2 FQGNSA. CDR3 sequence reads: CASSSVGTTYEQYF. DNA of the CDR3: TGTGCCAGCAGCTCAGTAGGGACTACCTACGAGCAGTACTTC.